The 9 T cell receptor beta chains below were found in one sample sequenced in a study of cytomegalovirus exposure and HLA in healthy donors. The PCR used 60 Vbeta and 13 Jbeta primers. Sequencing was performed with immunoSEQ multiplex PCR; in TCRdb, only in-frame clones are kept and a portion is missing. The table for this sample gives tens of thousands of clones. Source material: PBMCs. The receptors were gathered from a man aged 35 to 55 in good health and CMV-seronegative.

In DNA, the CDR3 is TGCGCCAGCAGTGAGAACAGGGATAGCAATCAGCCCCAGCATTTT. This gives the protein CASSENRDSNQPQHF. V and J are TRBV10-1 and TRBJ1-5, with a weak D call TRBD1 (6 bases). There are 15 residues in the CDR3. Trimming left V 2 bases short and J 0 bases short, with 8 bases between. From germline, CDR1 is WNHNN and CDR2 SYGVQD (reference sequence).

V gene TRBV6-6 combines with J gene TRBJ1-2, with 7 bases fitting TRBD1. The germline gives CDR1 MNHNY, CDR2 SVGAGI (reference sequence). J gave up 6 bases and V 6 bases, and 16 bases lay outside the gene matches. The CDR3 covers 16 residues. CDR3 residues: CASSNSDRALRNGYTF. DNA for the CDR3: TGTGCCAGCAGCAATTCCGACAGGGCGTTAAGGAATGGCTACACCTTC.

The V gene is TRBV6-1, the J gene TRBJ2-5; D not resolved. CDR3 length equals 14 residues. The germline gives CDR1 MNHNS, CDR2 SASEGT. Between the trimmed V and J ends, which lost 5 bases and 5 bases, there was a span of 15 bases. The CDR3 DNA follows: TGTGCCAGCAGTATAGAGGCCGGGTGGGAGACCCAGTACTTC. This translates into CASSIEAGWETQYF.

As to this clone: The same CDR3 also results from other DNA sequences found in this sample. The genes are TRBV18 and TRBJ2-7; D ambiguous. Germline CDR1 reads KGHSH; CDR2 reads LQKENI. V was trimmed by 0 bases and J by 5 bases, leaving 8 bases between them. The CDR3 has 13 residues. CDR3 region: CASSPPSRDEQYF. Written as DNA, the CDR3 is TGTGCCAGCTCACCACCCTCCCGGGACGAGCAGTACTTC.

This chain connects TRBV4-2 to TRBJ2-1, with 8 nucleotides matching TRBD2. Germline lookup yields CDR1 LGHNA and CDR2 YNFKEQ. This CDR3 is built from 16 residues. J gave up 7 bases and V 0 bases, and 8 bases lay outside the gene matches. This CDR3 reads CASSQDPAGGGNEQFF. For the CDR3, the DNA is TGTGCCAGCAGCCAAGATCCCGCGGGAGGCGGAAATGAGCAGTTCTTC.

The chain recombines TRBV4-2 with TRBJ2-6; 7 nucleotides align to TRBD1. Germline V gene data show CDR1 as LGHNA and CDR2 as YNFKEQ. After removal of 3 bases from V and 2 bases from J, the junction contained 4 bases not matched to a gene. The CDR3 is made up of 16 amino acids. The CDR3 sequence is CASSHETGAGANVLTF. The CDR3 DNA is TGTGCCAGCAGCCACGAAACAGGGGCTGGGGCCAACGTCCTGACTTTC.

The chain's CDR3 is CASSLHSAYEQYF. CDR3 nucleotide sequence: TGTGCCAGCAGCTTACATTCCGCCTACGAGCAGTACTTC. The J gene is TRBJ2-7, the V gene TRBV5-6, with no clear D. Germline CDR1 SGHDT, CDR2 YYEEEE. The CDR3 runs to 13 residues. With 2 bases removed from V and 2 bases from J, the gap between germline ends came to 8 bases.

The chain joins TRBV7-6 to TRBJ2-2; 9 bases align to TRBD2. Germline CDR1 reads SGHVS; CDR2 reads FNYEAQ. The CDR3 is made up of 15 amino acids. V dropped 7 bases and J dropped 0; count of bases not matched to a gene: 3. CDR3 sequence: CASTVAGANTGELFF. CDR3 DNA sequence: TGTGCCAGCACGGTAGCGGGAGCGAACACCGGGGAGCTGTTTTTT.

The V gene is TRBV30, the J gene TRBJ2-5, with 8 bases matching TRBD2. There are 13 residues in the CDR3. The V gene end was trimmed by 1 base and the J gene end by 3 bases; junction bases not matched to a gene: 1. Germline V gene sequence: CDR1 GTSNPN, CDR2 SVGIG (reference sequence). The CDR3 spells CAWSGAGEETQYF. The CDR3 nucleotides read TGTGCCTGGAGTGGAGCGGGAGAAGAGACCCAGTACTTC.